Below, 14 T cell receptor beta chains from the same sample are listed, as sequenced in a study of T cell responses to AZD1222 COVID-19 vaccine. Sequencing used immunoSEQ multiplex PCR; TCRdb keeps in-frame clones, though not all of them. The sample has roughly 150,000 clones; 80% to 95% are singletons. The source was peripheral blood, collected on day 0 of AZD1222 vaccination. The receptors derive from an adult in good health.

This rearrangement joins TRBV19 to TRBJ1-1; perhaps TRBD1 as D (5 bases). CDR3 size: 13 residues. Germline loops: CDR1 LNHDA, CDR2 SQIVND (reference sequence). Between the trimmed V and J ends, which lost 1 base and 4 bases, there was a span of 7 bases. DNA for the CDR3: TGTGCCAGTAGTATAGGACAGTTCACTGAAGCTTTCTTT. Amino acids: CASSIGQFTEAFF.

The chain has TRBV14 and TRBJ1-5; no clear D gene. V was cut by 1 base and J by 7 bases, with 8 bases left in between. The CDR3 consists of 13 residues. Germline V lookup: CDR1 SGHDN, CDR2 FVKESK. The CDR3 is CASSQASSQPQHF. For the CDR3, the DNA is TGTGCCAGCAGCCAAGCGAGTTCGCAGCCCCAGCATTTT.

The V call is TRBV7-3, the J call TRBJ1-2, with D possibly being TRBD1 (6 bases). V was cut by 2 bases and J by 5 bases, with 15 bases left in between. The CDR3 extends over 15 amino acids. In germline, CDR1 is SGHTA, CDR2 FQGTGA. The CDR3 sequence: CASSLLGRTDYGYTF. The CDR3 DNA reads TGTGCCAGCAGCTTACTTGGAAGGACAGATTATGGCTACACCTTC.

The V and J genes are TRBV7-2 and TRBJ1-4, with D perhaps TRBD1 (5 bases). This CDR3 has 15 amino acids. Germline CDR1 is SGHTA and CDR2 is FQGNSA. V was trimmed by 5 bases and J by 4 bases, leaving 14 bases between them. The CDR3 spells CASSLKGLDNEKLFF. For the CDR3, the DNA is TGTGCCAGCAGCCTAAAGGGGTTGGATAATGAAAAACTGTTTTTT.

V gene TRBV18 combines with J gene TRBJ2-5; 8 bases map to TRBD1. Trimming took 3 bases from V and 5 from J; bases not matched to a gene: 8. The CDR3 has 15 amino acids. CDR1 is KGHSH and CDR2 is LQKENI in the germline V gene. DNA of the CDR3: TGTGCCAGCTCACCTGGACAGGGCAGTGTGGAGACCCAGTACTTC. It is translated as CASSPGQGSVETQYF.

The CDR3 reads CSVLQGAAETQYF. For the CDR3, the DNA is TGCAGCGTTCTCCAGGGGGCAGCAGAGACCCAGTACTTC. This chain joins TRBV29-1 and TRBJ2-5; 8 positions agree with TRBD1. Germline V CDR1 and CDR2: SQVTM, ANQGSEA. The ends lost 5 bases at V and 4 bases at J; junction bases unmatched: 6. This CDR3 region has 13 residues.

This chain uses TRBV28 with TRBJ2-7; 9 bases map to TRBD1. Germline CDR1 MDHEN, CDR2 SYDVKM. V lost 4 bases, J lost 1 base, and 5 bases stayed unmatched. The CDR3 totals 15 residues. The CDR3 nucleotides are TGTGCCAGCAGTTCGACCGGGACAGGGTCCTACGAGCAGTACTTC. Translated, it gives CASSSTGTGSYEQYF.

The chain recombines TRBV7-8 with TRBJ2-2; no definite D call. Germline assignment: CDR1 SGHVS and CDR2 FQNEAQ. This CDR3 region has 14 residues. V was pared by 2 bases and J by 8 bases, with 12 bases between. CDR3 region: CASSLRSGVGELFF. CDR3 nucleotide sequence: TGTGCCAGCAGCTTAAGGAGTGGGGTAGGGGAGCTGTTTTTT.

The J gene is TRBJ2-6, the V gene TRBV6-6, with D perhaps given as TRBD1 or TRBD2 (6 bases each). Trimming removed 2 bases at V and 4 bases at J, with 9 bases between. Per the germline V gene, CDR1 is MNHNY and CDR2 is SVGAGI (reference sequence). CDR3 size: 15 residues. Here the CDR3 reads CASSYAGTGANVLTF. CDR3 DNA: TGTGCCAGCAGTTACGCGGGGACAGGGGCCAACGTCCTGACTTTC.

Written as DNA, the CDR3 is TGCGCCAGCAGCTTGGATCGGACTAGAGAAGGGACCCAGTACTTC. Amino acid sequence: CASSLDRTREGTQYF. The genes are TRBV5-1 and TRBJ2-5, with 7 bases identical to TRBD2. In germline, CDR1 is SGHRS, CDR2 YFSETQ. This CDR3 is built from 15 residues. The trim removed 0 bases at V and 7 bases at J, leaving 9 bases unmatched.

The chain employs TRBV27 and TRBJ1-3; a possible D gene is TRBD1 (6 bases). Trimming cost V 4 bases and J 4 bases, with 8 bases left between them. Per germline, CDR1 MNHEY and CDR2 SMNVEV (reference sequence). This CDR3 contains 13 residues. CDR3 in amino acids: CASSSGTGNTIYF. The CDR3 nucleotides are TGTGCCAGCAGTTCGGGGACAGGAAACACCATATATTTT.

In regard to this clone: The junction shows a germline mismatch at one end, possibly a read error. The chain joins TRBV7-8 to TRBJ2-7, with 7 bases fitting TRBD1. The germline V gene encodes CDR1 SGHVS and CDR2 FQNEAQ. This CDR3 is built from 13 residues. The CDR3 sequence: CASSLTKTGKPFF. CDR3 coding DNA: TGTGCCAGCAGCCTAACGAAGACAGGGAAACCCTTCTTC.

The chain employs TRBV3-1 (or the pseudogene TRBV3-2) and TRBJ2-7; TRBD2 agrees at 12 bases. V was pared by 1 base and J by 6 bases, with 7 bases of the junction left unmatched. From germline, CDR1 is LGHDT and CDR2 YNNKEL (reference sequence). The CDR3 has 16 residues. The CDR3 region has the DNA TGTGCCAGCAGCCAAGGACTAGCGGGAGTATTGTCCGAGCAGTACTTC. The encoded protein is CASSQGLAGVLSEQYF.

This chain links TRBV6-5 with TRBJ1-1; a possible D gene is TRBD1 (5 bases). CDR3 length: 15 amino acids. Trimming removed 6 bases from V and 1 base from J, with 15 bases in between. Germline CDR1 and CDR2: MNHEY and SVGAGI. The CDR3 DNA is TGTGCCAGCAGAGAGGACACCGGAAAGAACACTGAAGCTTTCTTT. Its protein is CASREDTGKNTEAFF.